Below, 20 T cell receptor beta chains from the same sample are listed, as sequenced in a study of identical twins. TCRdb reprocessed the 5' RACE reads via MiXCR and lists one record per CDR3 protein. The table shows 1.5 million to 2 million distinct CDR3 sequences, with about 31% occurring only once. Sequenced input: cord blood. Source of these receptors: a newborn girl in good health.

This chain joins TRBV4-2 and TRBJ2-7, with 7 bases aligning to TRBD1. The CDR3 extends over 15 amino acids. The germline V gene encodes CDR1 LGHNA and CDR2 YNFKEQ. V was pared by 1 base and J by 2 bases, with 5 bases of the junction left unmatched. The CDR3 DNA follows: TGTGCCAGCAGCCAAGGTCGGACAGGCACCTACGAGCAGTACTTC. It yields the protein CASSQGRTGTYEQYF.

The CDR3 sequence: CASTPTIGGYNEQFF. CDR3 nucleotide sequence: TGTGCCAGCACCCCAACTATCGGGGGCTACAATGAGCAGTTCTTC. The chain links TRBV2 to TRBJ2-1; tentative D call: TRBD2 (6 bases). The V gene lost 7 bases and the J gene lost 3 bases, with 16 bases spanning the gap. The CDR3 has 15 amino acids. Germline CDR1 is SNHLY and CDR2 is FYNNEI.

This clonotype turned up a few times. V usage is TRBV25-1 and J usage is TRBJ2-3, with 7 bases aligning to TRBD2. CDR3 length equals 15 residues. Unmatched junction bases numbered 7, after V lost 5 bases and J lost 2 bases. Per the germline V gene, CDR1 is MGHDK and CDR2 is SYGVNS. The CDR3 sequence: CASSTRELHTDTQYF. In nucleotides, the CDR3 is TGTGCCAGCAGTACGCGGGAGCTCCACACAGATACGCAGTATTTT.

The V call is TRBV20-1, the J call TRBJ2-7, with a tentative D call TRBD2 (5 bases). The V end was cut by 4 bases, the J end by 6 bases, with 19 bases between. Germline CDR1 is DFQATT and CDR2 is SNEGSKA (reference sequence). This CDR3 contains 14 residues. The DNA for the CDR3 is TGCAGTGCTATGCCCGGGGAGTTATCGTTCGAGCAGTACTTC. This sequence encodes CSAMPGELSFEQYF.

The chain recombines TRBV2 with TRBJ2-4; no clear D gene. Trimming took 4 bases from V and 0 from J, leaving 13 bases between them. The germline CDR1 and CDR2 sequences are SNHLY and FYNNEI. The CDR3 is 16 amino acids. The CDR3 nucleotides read TGTGCCAGCAGTGCAAGCGTGATGCTAGCCAAAAACATTCAGTACTTC. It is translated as CASSASVMLAKNIQYF.

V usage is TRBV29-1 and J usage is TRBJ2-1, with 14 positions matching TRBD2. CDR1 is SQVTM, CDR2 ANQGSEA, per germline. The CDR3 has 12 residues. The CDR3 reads CIVGLAGDEQFF. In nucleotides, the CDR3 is TGCATCGTGGGACTAGCGGGAGATGAGCAGTTCTTC.

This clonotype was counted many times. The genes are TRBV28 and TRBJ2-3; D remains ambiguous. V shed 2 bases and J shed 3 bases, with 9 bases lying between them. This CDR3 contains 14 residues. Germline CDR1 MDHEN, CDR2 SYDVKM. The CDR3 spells CASSLQYWTDTQYF. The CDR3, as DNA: TGTGCCAGCAGTTTACAGTACTGGACAGATACGCAGTATTTT. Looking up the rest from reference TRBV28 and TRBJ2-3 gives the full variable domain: DVKVTQSSRYLVKRTGEKVFLECVQDMDHENMFWYRQDPGLGLRLIYFSYDVKMKEKGDIPEGYSVSREKKERFSLILESASTNQTSMYLCASSLQYWTDTQYFGPGTRLTVL.

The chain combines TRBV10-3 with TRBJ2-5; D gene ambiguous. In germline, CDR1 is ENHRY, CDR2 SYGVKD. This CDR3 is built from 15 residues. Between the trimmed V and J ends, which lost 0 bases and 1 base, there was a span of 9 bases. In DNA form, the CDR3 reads TGTGCCATCAGTGAGTCGAAGAGGACCCAAGAGACCCAGTACTTC. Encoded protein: CAISESKRTQETQYF.

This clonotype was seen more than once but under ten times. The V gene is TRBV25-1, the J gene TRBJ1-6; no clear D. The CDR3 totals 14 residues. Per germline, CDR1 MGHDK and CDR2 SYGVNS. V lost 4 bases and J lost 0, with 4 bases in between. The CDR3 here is CASSGDSYNSPLHF. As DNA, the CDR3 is TGTGCCAGCAGTGGGGACTCCTATAATTCACCCCTCCACTTT.

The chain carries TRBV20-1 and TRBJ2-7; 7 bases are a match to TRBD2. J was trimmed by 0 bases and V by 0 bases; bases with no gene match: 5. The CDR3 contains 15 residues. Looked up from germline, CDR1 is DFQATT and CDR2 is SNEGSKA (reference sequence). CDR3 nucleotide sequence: TGCAGTGCTAGAGAAAGTAGCGGGTCCTCCTACGAGCAGTACTTC. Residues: CSARESSGSSYEQYF.

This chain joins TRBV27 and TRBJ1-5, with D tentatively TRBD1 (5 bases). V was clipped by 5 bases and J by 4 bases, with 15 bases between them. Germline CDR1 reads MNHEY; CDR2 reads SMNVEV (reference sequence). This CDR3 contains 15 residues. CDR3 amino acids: CASSTNGGRNQPQHF. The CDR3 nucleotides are TGTGCCAGCAGTACGAATGGGGGGAGGAATCAGCCCCAGCATTTT.

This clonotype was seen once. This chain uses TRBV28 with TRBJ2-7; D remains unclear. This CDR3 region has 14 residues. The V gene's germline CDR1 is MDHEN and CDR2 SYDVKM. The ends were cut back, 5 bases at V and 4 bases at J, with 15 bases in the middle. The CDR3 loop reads CASSNYTEHYEQYF. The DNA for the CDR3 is TGTGCCAGCAGTAATTACACAGAACATTACGAGCAGTACTTC.

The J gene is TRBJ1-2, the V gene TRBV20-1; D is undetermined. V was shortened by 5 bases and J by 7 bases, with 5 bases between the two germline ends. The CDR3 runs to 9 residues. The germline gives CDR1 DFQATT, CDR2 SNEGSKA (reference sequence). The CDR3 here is CSAPCGYTF. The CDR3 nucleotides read TGCAGTGCTCCCTGTGGCTACACCTTC.

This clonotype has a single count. The CDR3 here is CASNGNENEQFF. DNA for the CDR3: TGTGCCAGCAATGGGAATGAGAATGAGCAGTTCTTC. V and J are TRBV11-2 and TRBJ2-1; unclear D gene. The germline V and J ends were trimmed by 7 bases and 7 bases, with 11 bases remaining between them. CDR1 SGHAT and CDR2 FQNNGV come from the germline V gene. The CDR3 is 12 residues long.

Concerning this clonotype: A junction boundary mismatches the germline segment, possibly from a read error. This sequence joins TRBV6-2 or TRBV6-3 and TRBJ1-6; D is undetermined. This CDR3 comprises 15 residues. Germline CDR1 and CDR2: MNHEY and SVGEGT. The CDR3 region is CASSYRDGRPRPPHF. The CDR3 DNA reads TGTGCCAGCAGTTACCGTGACGGACGACCAAGACCCCCCCACTTT.

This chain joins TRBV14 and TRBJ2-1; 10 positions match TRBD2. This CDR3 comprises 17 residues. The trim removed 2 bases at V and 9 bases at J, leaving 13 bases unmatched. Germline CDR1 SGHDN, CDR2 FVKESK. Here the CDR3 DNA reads TGTGCCAGCAGCCAACTATTCTCTAGCGGGAGACTAGTTGAGCAGTTCTTC. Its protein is CASSQLFSSGRLVEQFF. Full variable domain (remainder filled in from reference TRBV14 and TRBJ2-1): EAGVTQFPSHSVIEKGQTVTLRCDPISGHDNLYWYRRVMGKEIKFLLHFVKESKQDESGMPNNRFLAERTGGTYSTLKVQPAELEDSGVYFCASSQLFSSGRLVEQFFGPGTRLTVL.

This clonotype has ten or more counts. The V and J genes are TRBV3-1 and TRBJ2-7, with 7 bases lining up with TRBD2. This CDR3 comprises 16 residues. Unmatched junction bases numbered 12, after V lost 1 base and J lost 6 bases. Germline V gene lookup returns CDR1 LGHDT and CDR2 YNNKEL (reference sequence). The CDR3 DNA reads TGTGCCAGCAGCCAAGGTGGGGCGGGAGATCAGTCCGAGCAGTACTTC. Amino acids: CASSQGGAGDQSEQYF.

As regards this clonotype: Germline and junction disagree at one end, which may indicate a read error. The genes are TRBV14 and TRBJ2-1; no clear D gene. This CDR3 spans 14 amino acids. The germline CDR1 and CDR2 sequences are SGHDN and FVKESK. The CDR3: CASSQRSSYSEQFF. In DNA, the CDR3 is TGTGCCAGCAGCCAGAGGAGCTCCTACAGTGAGCAGTTCTTC.

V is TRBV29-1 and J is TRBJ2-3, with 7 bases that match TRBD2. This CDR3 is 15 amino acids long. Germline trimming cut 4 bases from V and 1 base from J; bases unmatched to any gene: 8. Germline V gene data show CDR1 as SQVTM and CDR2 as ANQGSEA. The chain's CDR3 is CSVVSAGVGTDTQYF. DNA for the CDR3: TGCAGCGTTGTATCCGCGGGAGTCGGCACAGATACGCAGTATTTT.

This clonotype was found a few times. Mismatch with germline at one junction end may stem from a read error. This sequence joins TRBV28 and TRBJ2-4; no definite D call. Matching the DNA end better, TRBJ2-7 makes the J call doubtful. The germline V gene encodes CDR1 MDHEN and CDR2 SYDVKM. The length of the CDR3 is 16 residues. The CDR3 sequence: CASSLSPSSHSCEQYF. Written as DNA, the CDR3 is TGTGCCAGCAGTTTATCTCCTTCCAGCCACTCCTGCGAGCAGTACTTC.